This TCR beta chain derives from a study of blood T cells in healthy people across ages. About the research overall: Roughly one uniquely barcoded beta molecule per two T cells was captured.

Overall study findings and caveats: Roughly linear declines in TCR beta diversity per million T cells occurred with age.

Sample-barcoded 5' priming and a J-beta primer mix drove a second PCR of roughly 7 to 11 cycles. All cDNA molecules were each tagged by a template-switch adaptor with 12 random nucleotides. One entry per CDR3 protein, called by TCRdb with MiXCR from the 5' RACE reads. The table includes 550,000 to 800,000 distinct CDR3 sequences, 32% detected once. The study drew donors from healthy Caucasian individuals in Russia aged roughly 6 to 95. This CDR3 spans 11 amino acids. Germline V gene data show CDR1 as SQVTM and CDR2 as ANQGSEA. Deletions cut 5 bases from V and 1 base from J, with 3 bases between. In this sample, this clonotype turned up many times. Its antigen is not identified.

The V and J genes are TRBV29-1 and TRBJ2-4; the D is unclear. The sequence derives from a woman aged 80 or older in good health. The sample was blood. The CDR3 region is CSVNAKNIQYF. Written as DNA, the CDR3 is TGCAGCGTTAACGCCAAAAACATTCAGTACTTC.